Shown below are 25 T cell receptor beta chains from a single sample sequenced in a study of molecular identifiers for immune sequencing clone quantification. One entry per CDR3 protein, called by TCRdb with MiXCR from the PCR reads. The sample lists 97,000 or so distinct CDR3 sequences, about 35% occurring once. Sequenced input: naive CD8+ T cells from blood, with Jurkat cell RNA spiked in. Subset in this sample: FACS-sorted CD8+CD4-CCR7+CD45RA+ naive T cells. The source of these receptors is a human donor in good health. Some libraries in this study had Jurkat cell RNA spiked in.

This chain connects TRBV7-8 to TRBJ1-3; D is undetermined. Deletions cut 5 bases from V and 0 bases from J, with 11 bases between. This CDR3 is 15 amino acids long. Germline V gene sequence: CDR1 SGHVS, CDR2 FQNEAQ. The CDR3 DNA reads TGTGCCAGCAGCACCACCGGGAGCTCTGGAAACACCATATATTTT. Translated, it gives CASSTTGSSGNTIYF.

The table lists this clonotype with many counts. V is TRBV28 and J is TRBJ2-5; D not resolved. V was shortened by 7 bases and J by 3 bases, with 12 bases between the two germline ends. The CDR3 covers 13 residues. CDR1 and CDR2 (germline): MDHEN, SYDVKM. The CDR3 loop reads CASIPDREETQYF. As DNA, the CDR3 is TGTGCCAGCATCCCGGACCGGGAAGAGACCCAGTACTTC.

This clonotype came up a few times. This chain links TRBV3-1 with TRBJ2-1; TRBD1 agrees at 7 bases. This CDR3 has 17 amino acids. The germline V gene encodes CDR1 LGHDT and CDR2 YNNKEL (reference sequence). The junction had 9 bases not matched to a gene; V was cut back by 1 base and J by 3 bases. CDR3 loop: CASSQAFTGAGYNEQFF. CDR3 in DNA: TGTGCCAGCAGCCAAGCATTTACAGGGGCCGGCTACAATGAGCAGTTCTTC.

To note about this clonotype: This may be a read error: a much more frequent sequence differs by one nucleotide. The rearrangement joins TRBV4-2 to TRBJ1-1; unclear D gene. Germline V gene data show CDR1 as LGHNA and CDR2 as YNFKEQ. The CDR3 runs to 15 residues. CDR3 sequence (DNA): TGTGCCAGCAGCCACGACCCGGGCCCCAACACTGAAGCTATCTTT. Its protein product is CASSHDPGPNTEAIF.

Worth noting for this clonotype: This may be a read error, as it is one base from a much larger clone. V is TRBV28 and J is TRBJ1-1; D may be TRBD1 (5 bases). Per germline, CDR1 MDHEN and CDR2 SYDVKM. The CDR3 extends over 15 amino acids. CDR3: CASSFGALMNTEAIF. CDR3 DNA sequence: TGTGCCAGCAGTTTTGGGGCACTGATGAACACTGAAGCTATCTTT.

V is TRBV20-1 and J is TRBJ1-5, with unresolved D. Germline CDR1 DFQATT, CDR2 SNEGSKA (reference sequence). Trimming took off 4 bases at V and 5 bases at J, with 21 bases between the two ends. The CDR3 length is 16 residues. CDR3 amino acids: CSAIDMGLTRYQPQHF. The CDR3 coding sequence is TGCAGTGCTATAGACATGGGATTAACAAGATATCAGCCCCAGCATTTT.

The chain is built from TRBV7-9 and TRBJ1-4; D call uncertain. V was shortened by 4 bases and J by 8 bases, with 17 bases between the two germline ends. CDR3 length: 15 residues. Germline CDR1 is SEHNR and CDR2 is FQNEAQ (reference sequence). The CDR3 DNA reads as TGTGCCAGCAGCTCTAGACTGAACGAAGGGGAAAAACTGTTTTTT. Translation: CASSSRLNEGEKLFF.

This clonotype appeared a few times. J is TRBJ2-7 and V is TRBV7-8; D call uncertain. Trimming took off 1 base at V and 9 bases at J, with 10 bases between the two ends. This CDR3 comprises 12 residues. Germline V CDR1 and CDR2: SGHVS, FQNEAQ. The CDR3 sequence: CASSLDLFGQYF. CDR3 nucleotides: TGTGCCAGCAGCTTAGATTTGTTTGGGCAGTACTTC.

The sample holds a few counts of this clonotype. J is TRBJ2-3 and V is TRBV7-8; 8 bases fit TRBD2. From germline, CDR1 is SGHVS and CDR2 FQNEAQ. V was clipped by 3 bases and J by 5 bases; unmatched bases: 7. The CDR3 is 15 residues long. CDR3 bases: TGTGCCAGCAGCTTGACAAGCGGGAGTTTAGATACGCAGTATTTT. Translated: CASSLTSGSLDTQYF. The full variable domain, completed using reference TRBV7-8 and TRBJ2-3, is GAGVSQSPRYKVAKRGQDVALRCDPISGHVSLFWYQQALGQGPEFLTYFQNEAQLDKSGLPSDRFFAERPEGSVSTLKIQRTQQEDSAVYLCASSLTSGSLDTQYFGPGTRLTVL.

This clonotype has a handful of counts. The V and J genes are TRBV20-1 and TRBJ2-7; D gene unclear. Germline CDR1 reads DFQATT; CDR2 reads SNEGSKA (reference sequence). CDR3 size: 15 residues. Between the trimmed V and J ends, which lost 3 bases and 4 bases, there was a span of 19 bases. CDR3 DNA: TGCAGTGCTAGGGAAAGGACGGACCCGACGTACGAGCAGTACTTC. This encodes CSARERTDPTYEQYF.

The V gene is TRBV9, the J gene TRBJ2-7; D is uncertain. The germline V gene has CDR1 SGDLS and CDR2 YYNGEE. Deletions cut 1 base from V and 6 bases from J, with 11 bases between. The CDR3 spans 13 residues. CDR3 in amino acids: CASSVSPTFEQYF. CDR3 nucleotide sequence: TGTGCCAGCAGCGTATCCCCGACCTTCGAGCAGTACTTC.

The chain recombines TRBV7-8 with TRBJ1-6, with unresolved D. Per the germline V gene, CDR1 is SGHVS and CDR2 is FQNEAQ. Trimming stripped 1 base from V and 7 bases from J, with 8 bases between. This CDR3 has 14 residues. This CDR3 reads CASSLEDSNSPLHF. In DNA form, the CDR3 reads TGTGCCAGCAGCTTAGAGGATTCCAATTCACCCCTCCACTTT.

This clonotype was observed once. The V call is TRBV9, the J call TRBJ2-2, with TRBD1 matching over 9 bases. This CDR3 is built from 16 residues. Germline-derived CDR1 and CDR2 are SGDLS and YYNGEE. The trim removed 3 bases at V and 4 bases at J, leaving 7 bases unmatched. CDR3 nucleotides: TGTGCCAGCAGCGGGACAGGGGATGGTTTCACCGGGGAGCTGTTTTTT. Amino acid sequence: CASSGTGDGFTGELFF.

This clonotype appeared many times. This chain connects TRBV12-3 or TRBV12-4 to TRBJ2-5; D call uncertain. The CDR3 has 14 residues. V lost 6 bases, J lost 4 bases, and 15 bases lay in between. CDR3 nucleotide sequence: TGTGCCAGCAGCACCCGGACCTCCGGAGAGACCCAGTACTTC. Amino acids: CASSTRTSGETQYF.

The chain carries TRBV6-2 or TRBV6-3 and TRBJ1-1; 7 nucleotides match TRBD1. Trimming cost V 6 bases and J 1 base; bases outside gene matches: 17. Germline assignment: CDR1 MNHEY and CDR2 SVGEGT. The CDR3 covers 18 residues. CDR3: CASSLPDRALQANTEAFF. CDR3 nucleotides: TGTGCCAGCAGCCTTCCTGACAGGGCGCTCCAGGCGAACACTGAAGCTTTCTTT.

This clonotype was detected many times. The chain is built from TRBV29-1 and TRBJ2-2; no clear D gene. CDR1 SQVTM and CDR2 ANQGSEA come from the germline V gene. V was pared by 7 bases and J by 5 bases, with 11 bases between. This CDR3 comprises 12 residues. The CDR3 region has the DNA TGCAGCGCTCTGCGTGAGACCGGGGAGCTGTTTTTT. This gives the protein CSALRETGELFF.

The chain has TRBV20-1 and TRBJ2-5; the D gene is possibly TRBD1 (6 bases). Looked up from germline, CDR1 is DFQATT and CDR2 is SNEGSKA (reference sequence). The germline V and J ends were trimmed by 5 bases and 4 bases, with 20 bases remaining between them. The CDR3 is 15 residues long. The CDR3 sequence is CSASQGRKLIETQYF. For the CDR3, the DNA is TGCAGTGCTTCTCAGGGGCGTAAGTTGATAGAGACCCAGTACTTC.

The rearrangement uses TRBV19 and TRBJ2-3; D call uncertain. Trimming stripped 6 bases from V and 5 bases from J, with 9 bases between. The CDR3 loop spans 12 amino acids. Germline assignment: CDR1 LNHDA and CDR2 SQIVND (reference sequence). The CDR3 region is CASSNDKDTQYF. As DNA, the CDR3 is TGTGCCAGTAGCAATGACAAAGATACGCAGTATTTT.

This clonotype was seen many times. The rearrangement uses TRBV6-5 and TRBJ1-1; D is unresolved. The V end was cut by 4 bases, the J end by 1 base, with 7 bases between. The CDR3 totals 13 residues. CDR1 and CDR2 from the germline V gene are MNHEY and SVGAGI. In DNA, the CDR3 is TGTGCCAGCAGTTTACAGCCGAACACTGAAGCTTTCTTT. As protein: CASSLQPNTEAFF.

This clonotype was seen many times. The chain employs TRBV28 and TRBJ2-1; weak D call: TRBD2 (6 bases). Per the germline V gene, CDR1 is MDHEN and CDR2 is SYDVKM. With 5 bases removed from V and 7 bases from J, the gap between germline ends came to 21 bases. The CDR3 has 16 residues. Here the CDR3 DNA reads TGTGCCAGCAGTCCCCTTCTCCCGTTGGGGGGTAATGAGCAGTTCTTC. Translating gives CASSPLLPLGGNEQFF.

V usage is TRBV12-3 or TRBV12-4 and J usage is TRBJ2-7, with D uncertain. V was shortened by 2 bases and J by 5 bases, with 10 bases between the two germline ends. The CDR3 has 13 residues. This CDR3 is CASSLSSGHEQYF. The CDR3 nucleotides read TGTGCCAGCAGTTTAAGTAGTGGCCACGAGCAGTACTTC.

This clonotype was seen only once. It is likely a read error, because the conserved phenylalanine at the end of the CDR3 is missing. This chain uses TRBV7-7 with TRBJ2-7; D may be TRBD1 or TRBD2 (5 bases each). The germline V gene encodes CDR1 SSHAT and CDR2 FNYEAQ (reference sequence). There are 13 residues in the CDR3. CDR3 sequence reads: CASSQGPAYEQYY. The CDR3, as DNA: TGTGCTAGCAGCCAGGGACCCGCCTACGAGCAGTACTAC.

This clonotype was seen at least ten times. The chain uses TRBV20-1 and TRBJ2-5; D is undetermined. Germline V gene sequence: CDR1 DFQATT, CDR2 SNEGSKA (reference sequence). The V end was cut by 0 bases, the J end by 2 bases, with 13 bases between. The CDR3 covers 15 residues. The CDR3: CSAREHRQDQETQYF. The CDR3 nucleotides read TGCAGTGCTAGAGAGCATAGGCAGGATCAAGAGACCCAGTACTTC.

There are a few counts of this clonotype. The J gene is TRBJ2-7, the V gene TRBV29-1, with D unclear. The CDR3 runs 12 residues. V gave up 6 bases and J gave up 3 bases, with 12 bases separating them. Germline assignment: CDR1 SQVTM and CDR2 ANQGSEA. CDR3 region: CSVKDGNYEQYF. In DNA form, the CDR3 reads TGCAGCGTCAAGGACGGAAACTACGAGCAGTACTTC.

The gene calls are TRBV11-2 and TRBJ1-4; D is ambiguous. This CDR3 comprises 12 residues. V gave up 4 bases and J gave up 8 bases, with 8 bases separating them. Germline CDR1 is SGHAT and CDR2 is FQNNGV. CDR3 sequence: CASSYTAEKLFF. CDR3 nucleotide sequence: TGTGCCAGCAGCTACACAGCGGAAAAACTGTTTTTT. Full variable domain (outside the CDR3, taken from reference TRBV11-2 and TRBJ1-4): EAGVAQSPRYKIIEKRQSVAFWCNPISGHATLYWYQQILGQGPKLLIQFQNNGVVDDSQLPKDRFSAERLKGVDSTLKIQPAKLEDSAVYLCASSYTAEKLFFGSGTQLSVL.